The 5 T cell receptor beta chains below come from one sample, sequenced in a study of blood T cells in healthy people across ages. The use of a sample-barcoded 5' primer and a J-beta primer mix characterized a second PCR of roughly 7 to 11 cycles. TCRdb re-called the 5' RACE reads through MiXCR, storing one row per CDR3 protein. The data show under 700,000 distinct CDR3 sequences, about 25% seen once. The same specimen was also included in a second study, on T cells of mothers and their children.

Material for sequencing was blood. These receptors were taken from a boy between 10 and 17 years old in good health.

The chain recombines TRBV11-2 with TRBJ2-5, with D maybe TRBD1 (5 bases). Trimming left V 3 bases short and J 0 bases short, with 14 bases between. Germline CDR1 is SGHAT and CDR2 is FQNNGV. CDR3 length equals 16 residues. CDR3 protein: CASSFGPSGNQETQYF. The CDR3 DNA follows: TGTGCCAGCAGCTTTGGCCCCTCAGGGAACCAAGAGACCCAGTACTTC.

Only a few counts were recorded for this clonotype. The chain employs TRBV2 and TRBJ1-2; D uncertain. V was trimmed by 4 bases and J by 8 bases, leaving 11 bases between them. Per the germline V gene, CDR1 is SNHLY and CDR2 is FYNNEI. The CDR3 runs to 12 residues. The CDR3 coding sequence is TGTGCCAGCAGTGCTTCGACGTTCGGCTACACCTTC. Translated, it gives CASSASTFGYTF.

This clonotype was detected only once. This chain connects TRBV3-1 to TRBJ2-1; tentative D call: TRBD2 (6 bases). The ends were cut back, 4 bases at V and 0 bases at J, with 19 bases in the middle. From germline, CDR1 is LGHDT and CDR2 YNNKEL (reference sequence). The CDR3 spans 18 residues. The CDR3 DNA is TGTGCCAGCAGCCGCAAGAGAATAGCGGTTAGCTCCTACAATGAGCAGTTCTTC. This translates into CASSRKRIAVSSYNEQFF.

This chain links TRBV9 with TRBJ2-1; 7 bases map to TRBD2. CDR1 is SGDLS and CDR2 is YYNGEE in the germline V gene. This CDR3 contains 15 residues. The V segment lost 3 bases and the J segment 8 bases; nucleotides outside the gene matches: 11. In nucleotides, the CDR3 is TGTGCCAGCAGCGACTCCCGAGGACTAGGAGATGAGCAGTTCTTC. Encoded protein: CASSDSRGLGDEQFF.

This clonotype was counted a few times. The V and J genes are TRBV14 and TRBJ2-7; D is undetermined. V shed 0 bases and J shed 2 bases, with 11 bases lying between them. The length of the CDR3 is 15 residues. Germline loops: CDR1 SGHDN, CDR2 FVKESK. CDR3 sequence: CASSQESASPYEQYF. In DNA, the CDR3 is TGTGCCAGCAGCCAAGAGTCAGCCTCTCCCTACGAGCAGTACTTC.